These 27 T cell receptor beta chains share one sample of origin, sequenced in a study of T cell changes during pregnancy in multiple sclerosis. Sequencing used immunoSEQ multiplex PCR; TCRdb keeps in-frame clones, though not all of them. The sample contains tens of thousands of clones, over 90% of which appear only once. The material sequenced was peripheral blood, taken after pregnancy. The receptor set was obtained from a female donor with multiple sclerosis, enrolled in a pregnancy study.

The chain combines TRBV29-1 with TRBJ2-3, with D perhaps matching TRBD1 (7 bases). The germline V gene has CDR1 SQVTM and CDR2 ANQGSEA. Deletions cut 7 bases from V and 4 bases from J, with 24 bases between. This CDR3 is 16 amino acids long. The CDR3: CSELPHQGGGADTQYF. The CDR3 coding sequence is TGCAGCGAACTCCCCCATCAGGGGGGCGGCGCAGATACGCAGTATTTT.

The V call is TRBV9, the J call TRBJ2-2; perhaps TRBD2 as D (7 bases). The CDR3 spans 16 residues. Trimming removed 4 bases at V and 8 bases at J, with 21 bases between. From germline, CDR1 is SGDLS and CDR2 YYNGEE. The CDR3, as DNA: TGTGCCAGCAGCCCTCCGGGGGGCGGTTCAAGGGGGGAGCTGTTTTTT. It specifies CASSPPGGGSRGELFF.

The chain employs TRBV19 and TRBJ1-3; unclear D gene. V was clipped by 4 bases and J by 0 bases, with 13 bases between them. Germline CDR1 is LNHDA and CDR2 is SQIVND (reference sequence). The CDR3 spans 16 residues. CDR3 coding DNA: TGTGCCAGTAGTACGAACTTGCTGAGCTCTGGAAACACCATATATTTT. It yields the protein CASSTNLLSSGNTIYF.

V and J are TRBV5-1 and TRBJ1-1; no reliable D call. Germline values: CDR1 SGHRS, CDR2 YFSETQ. V gave up 2 bases and J gave up 1 base, with 9 bases separating them. This CDR3 spans 14 amino acids. CDR3 region: CASSFGRQNTEAFF. The CDR3, as DNA: TGCGCCAGCAGCTTTGGCAGACAGAACACTGAAGCTTTCTTT.

V gene TRBV7-3 combines with J gene TRBJ2-3, with 13 bases aligning to TRBD2. The CDR3 sequence is 14 residues long. With 2 bases clipped from V and 9 bases from J, the junction kept 2 bases outside the gene matches. Germline V gene sequence: CDR1 SGHTA, CDR2 FQGTGA. The DNA for the CDR3 is TGTGCCAGCAGCTTAGGGACTAGCGGGGACACGCAGTATTTT. It translates to CASSLGTSGDTQYF.

The V call is TRBV11-2, the J call TRBJ2-5; 7 nucleotides match TRBD1. This CDR3 region has 14 residues. The germline V gene encodes CDR1 SGHAT and CDR2 FQNNGV. Trimming removed 5 bases from V and 4 bases from J; junction bases left unmatched: 7. The CDR3 DNA reads TGTGCCAGCAGCCGCACCACAGGGGTAGAGACCCAGTACTTC. This gives the protein CASSRTTGVETQYF.

The chain has TRBV7-2 and TRBJ1-1; weak D call: TRBD1 (6 bases). Between the trimmed V and J ends, which lost 5 bases and 2 bases, there was a span of 9 bases. The germline gives CDR1 SGHTA, CDR2 FQGNSA. The CDR3 covers 13 residues. Here the CDR3 reads CASSKTGNTEAFF. Written as DNA, the CDR3 is TGTGCCAGCAGCAAGACAGGTAACACTGAAGCTTTCTTT. Combining the CDR3 with reference TRBV7-2 and TRBJ1-1 gives the whole variable domain GAGVSQSPSNKVTEKGKDVELRCDPISGHTALYWYRQSLGQGLEFLIYFQGNSAPDKSGLPSDRFSAERTGGSVSTLTIQRTQQEDSAVYLCASSKTGNTEAFFGQGTRLTVV.

The CDR3 nucleotides read TGTGCCAGCAGCCAAGACGGGAACACTGAAGCTTTCTTT. It yields the protein CASSQDGNTEAFF. The chain uses TRBV4-2 and TRBJ1-1, with unresolved D. V lost 0 bases and J 1 base, leaving 3 bases between the germline ends. Germline V gene sequence: CDR1 LGHNA, CDR2 YNFKEQ. The CDR3 has 13 amino acids.

This chain uses TRBV19 with TRBJ2-3; the match to TRBD1 covers 12 bases. The CDR3 has 16 residues. Germline-derived CDR1 and CDR2 are LNHDA and SQIVND (reference sequence). Trimming cost V 4 bases and J 1 base; bases outside gene matches: 3. CDR3 sequence reads: CASSRDRGLGTDTQYF. The CDR3 DNA is TGTGCCAGTAGTAGGGACAGGGGGCTGGGCACAGATACGCAGTATTTT. Drawing the rest from reference TRBV19 and TRBJ2-3, the complete variable domain is DGGITQSPKYLFRKEGQNVTLSCEQNLNHDAMYWYRQDPGQGLRLIYYSQIVNDFQKGDIAEGYSVSREKKESFPLTVTSAQKNPTAFYLCASSRDRGLGTDTQYFGPGTRLTVL.

CDR3 amino acids: CASSYRTGGTEAFF. The CDR3, as DNA: TGTGCCAGCAGTTACCGCACAGGGGGAACTGAAGCTTTCTTT. The V gene is TRBV6-5, the J gene TRBJ1-1; 8 nucleotides agree with TRBD1. This CDR3 spans 14 amino acids. J lost 5 bases, V lost 2 bases, and 4 bases had no gene match. Germline CDR1 and CDR2: MNHEY and SVGAGI.

The CDR3 DNA follows: TGTGCTAGTGGGTCTGGACTAGTGGACGATACGCAGTATTTT. Translating gives CASGSGLVDDTQYF. The J gene is TRBJ2-3, the V gene TRBV12-5; 7 nucleotides align to TRBD2. In germline, CDR1 is LGHNT, CDR2 FRNRAP. V gave up 6 bases and J gave up 6 bases; unmatched junction bases: 9. CDR3 length: 14 residues.

The chain recombines TRBV7-8 with TRBJ1-1; D remains unclear. V lost 0 bases, J lost 0 bases, and 5 bases lay in between. The CDR3 is 14 residues long. Germline values: CDR1 SGHVS, CDR2 FQNEAQ. The CDR3 region has the DNA TGTGCCAGCAGCTTAGCTGGCATGAACACTGAAGCTTTCTTT. Its protein product is CASSLAGMNTEAFF.

The chain uses TRBV7-2 and TRBJ1-3, with unresolved D. Germline loops: CDR1 SGHTA, CDR2 FQGNSA. V was shortened by 2 bases and J by 3 bases, with 8 bases between the two germline ends. The CDR3 covers 14 residues. CDR3 protein: CASSLRGDGNTIYF. The CDR3 DNA reads as TGTGCCAGCAGCTTACGGGGAGATGGAAACACCATATATTTT.

The chain carries TRBV14 and TRBJ2-7, with 9 positions matching TRBD1. CDR1 and CDR2 from the germline V gene are SGHDN and FVKESK. Germline trimming cut 0 bases from V and 5 bases from J; bases unmatched to any gene: 11. The CDR3 totals 17 residues. Here the CDR3 DNA reads TGTGCCAGCAGCCAAGATCCCACCGGGACAGGGCTGGACGAGCAGTACTTC. Amino acid sequence: CASSQDPTGTGLDEQYF.

The chain has TRBV27 and TRBJ1-3, with TRBD1 as a possible D gene (6 bases). The V end was cut by 5 bases, the J end by 2 bases, with 19 bases between. The CDR3 is 17 residues long. Germline CDR1 and CDR2: MNHEY and SMNVEV (reference sequence). CDR3 nucleotides: TGTGCCAGCAGTCTAAACCTCCCGGGGGGGCCTGGAAACACCATATATTTT. Translating gives CASSLNLPGGPGNTIYF.

The chain employs TRBV12-2 and TRBJ1-5; the tabulated D call, TRBD1, remains unverified against the DNA. TRBV12-2 is tagged as a pseudogene. This CDR3 has 19 residues. The CDR3: CASRFSGTGGAGSNQPQHF. CDR3 in DNA: TGTGCAAGTCGCTTTTCCGGGACAGGGGGCGCCGGGAGCAATCAGCCCCAGCATTTT.

The CDR3 loop is CASEQGTEAFF. The CDR3 DNA follows: TGTGCCAGCGAACAGGGTACTGAAGCTTTCTTT. This chain uses TRBV5-4 with TRBJ1-1; D perhaps matches TRBD1 (6 bases). The CDR3 is 11 residues long. Trimming removed 7 bases from V and 5 bases from J, with 9 bases in between. CDR1 SGHNT and CDR2 YYREEE come from the germline V gene (reference sequence). The full variable domain, its missing parts supplied by reference TRBV5-4 and TRBJ1-1, is ETGVTQSPTHLIKTRGQQVTLRCSSQSGHNTVSWYQQALGQGPQFIFQYYREEENGRGNFPPRFSGLQFPNYSSELNVNALELDDSALYLCASEQGTEAFFGQGTRLTVV.

In regard to this clone: The junction differs from germline at one of its ends, possibly a read error. The chain is built from TRBV6-5 and TRBJ1-2; 7 nucleotides match TRBD1. This CDR3 contains 13 residues. CDR1 and CDR2 (germline): MNHEY, SVGAGI. CDR3 in amino acids: CASSGDRSTSRSF. CDR3 sequence (DNA): TGTGCCAGCAGTGGGGACAGATCCACCTCTAGGTCCTTC.

The chain links TRBV5-1 to TRBJ2-7; 7 nucleotides match TRBD2. The V and J ends lost 4 bases and 2 bases, in that order; junction bases with no gene match: 6. Germline V gene sequence: CDR1 SGHRS, CDR2 YFSETQ. The CDR3 loop spans 14 amino acids. The CDR3 loop reads CASSPGGVPYEQYF. The CDR3 DNA follows: TGCGCCAGCAGCCCTGGGGGGGTACCCTACGAGCAGTACTTC.

The V and J genes are TRBV7-9 and TRBJ1-5; 8 bases agree with TRBD1. The CDR3 is 15 amino acids. V dropped 1 base and J dropped 7; count of bases not matched to a gene: 6. CDR1 SEHNR and CDR2 FQNEAQ come from the germline V gene (reference sequence). The CDR3 spells CASSLGGQGGQPQHF. In DNA, the CDR3 is TGTGCCAGCAGCTTAGGAGGACAGGGAGGACAGCCCCAGCATTTT. Full variable domain (outside the CDR3, taken from reference TRBV7-9 and TRBJ1-5): DTGVSQNPRHKITKRGQNVTFRCDPISEHNRLYWYRQTLGQGPEFLTYFQNEAQLEKSRLLSDRFSAERPKGSFSTLEIQRTEQGDSAMYLCASSLGGQGGQPQHFGDGTRLSIL.

This chain connects TRBV19 to TRBJ1-1; a weak D match, TRBD1 (6 bases). The CDR3 sequence is 15 residues long. With 5 bases removed from V and 0 bases from J, the gap between germline ends came to 13 bases. Germline assignment: CDR1 LNHDA and CDR2 SQIVND (reference sequence). In DNA form, the CDR3 reads TGTGCCAGTAGTGTACAGGGCCCCATGAACACTGAAGCTTTCTTT. Its translation is CASSVQGPMNTEAFF.

The chain carries TRBV12-5 and TRBJ2-7; 10 bases match TRBD1. The junction had 3 bases not matched to a gene; V was cut back by 6 bases and J by 7 bases. The CDR3 contains 12 residues. Germline CDR1 and CDR2: LGHNT and FRNRAP. CDR3 bases: TGTGCTAGTGGCCCGGGACAGGGGGAGCAGTACTTC. Encoded protein: CASGPGQGEQYF.

The V gene is TRBV13, the J gene TRBJ2-5; 7 bases match TRBD1. Per germline, CDR1 PRHDT and CDR2 FYEKMQ (reference sequence). The CDR3 contains 13 residues. V was pared by 6 bases and J by 4 bases, with 5 bases of the junction left unmatched. The CDR3 DNA is TGTGCCAGCAGGCTAACAGGGGTAGAGACCCAGTACTTC. This gives the protein CASRLTGVETQYF.

The gene calls are TRBV19 and TRBJ2-5, with TRBD1 identical over 10 bases. After removal of 5 bases from V and 7 bases from J, the junction contained 7 bases not matched to a gene. Looked up from germline, CDR1 is LNHDA and CDR2 is SQIVND (reference sequence). This CDR3 contains 14 residues. The CDR3 bases are TGTGCCAGTAGTCGACAGGGGGCTTTGGGGACCCAGTACTTC. This translates into CASSRQGALGTQYF.

J is TRBJ1-2 and V is TRBV7-2; TRBD1 matches 8 bases. J was trimmed by 8 bases and V by 5 bases; bases with no gene match: 4. Germline V gene lookup returns CDR1 SGHTA and CDR2 FQGNSA. The CDR3 is made up of 12 amino acids. CDR3 amino acids: CASSPGGQGYTF. CDR3 nucleotides: TGTGCCAGCAGCCCAGGGGGCCAAGGCTACACCTTC.

The chain recombines TRBV4-3 with TRBJ2-1, with 11 bases aligning to TRBD2. The CDR3 runs to 15 residues. The ends lost 1 base at V and 9 bases at J; junction bases unmatched: 5. In germline, CDR1 is LGHNA, CDR2 YSLEER. CDR3 in DNA: TGCGCCAGCAGCCAAGGGGCTAGCGGGGGGTCTGAGCAGTTCTTC. This sequence encodes CASSQGASGGSEQFF.

V usage is TRBV5-1 and J usage is TRBJ1-2; 12 bases match TRBD1. Germline V lookup: CDR1 SGHRS, CDR2 YFSETQ. The V gene end was trimmed by 0 bases and the J gene end by 7 bases; junction bases not matched to a gene: 7. This CDR3 is 16 amino acids long. The CDR3 is CASSLEGQGASGGYTF. The CDR3 nucleotides read TGCGCCAGCAGCTTGGAGGGACAGGGGGCTTCTGGTGGCTACACCTTC.